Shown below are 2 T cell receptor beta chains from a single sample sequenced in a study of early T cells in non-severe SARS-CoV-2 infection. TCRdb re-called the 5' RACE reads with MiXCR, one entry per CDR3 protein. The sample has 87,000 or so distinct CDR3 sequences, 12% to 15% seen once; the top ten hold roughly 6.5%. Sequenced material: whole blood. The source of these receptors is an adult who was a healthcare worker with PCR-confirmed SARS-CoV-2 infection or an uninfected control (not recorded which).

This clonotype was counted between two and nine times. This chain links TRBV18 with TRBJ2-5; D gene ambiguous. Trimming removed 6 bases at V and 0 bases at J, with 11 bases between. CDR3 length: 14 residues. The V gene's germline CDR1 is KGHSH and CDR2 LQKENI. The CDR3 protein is CASSLRAHQETQYF. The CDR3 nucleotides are TGTGCCAGCTCCCTTCGGGCCCACCAAGAGACCCAGTACTTC.

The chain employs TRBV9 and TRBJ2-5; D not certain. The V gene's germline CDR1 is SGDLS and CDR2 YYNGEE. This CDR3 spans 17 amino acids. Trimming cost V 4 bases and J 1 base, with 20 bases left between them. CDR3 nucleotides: TGTGCCAGCAGCTCCCGCCGTTCAGGTTCATCCCAAGAGACCCAGTACTTC. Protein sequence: CASSSRRSGSSQETQYF.